What follows is one T cell receptor (beta chain) and its context. This sample stems from a study of blood T cell repertoires in COVID-19. Across the whole study: The cDNA or gDNA used as material had been derived from T cells, B-cell-depleted T cells, or PBMCs.

Authors' data handling: Amplifying reference gene primers gave estimates of nucleated cell counts. Data came from immunoSEQ multiplex PCR; TCRdb stores just in-frame clones and leaves some out. The D gene and trimming were derived from the DNA, and the V and J assignments and clone size from that table. The sample consists of under 400,000 clones, more than 75% of them appearing once. There are 14 residues in the CDR3. Germline lookup yields CDR1 SEHNR and CDR2 FQNEAQ (reference sequence). Trimming took 3 bases from V and 8 from J; bases not matched to a gene: 9. Patients at the Seattle site were enrolled during active infection and followed longitudinally.

The chain is built from TRBV7-9 and TRBJ1-2; 7 bases agree with TRBD1. The clonotype originates from a woman aged 25-40 years with COVID-19, enrolled during active disease. The sample consisted of peripheral blood. DNA of the CDR3: TGTGCCAGCAGCTTCGAGACAGGGAAGGTCGGCTACACCTTC. Translating it yields CASSFETGKVGYTF. The full variable domain, rest sourced from reference TRBV7-9 and TRBJ1-2, is DTGVSQNPRHKITKRGQNVTFRCDPISEHNRLYWYRQTLGQGPEFLTYFQNEAQLEKSRLLSDRFSAERPKGSFSTLEIQRTEQGDSAMYLCASSFETGKVGYTFGSGTRLTVV.